Listed here is a single T cell receptor beta chain. What it recognizes is unknown. The germline CDR1 and CDR2 sequences are SEHNR and FQNEAQ (reference sequence). Deletions cut 4 bases from V and 3 bases from J, with 13 bases between. The CDR3 is 15 amino acids. This sample is drawn from a study of OX40 agonist ivuxolimab in advanced cancers. For the study at large: Patients achieving partial responses numbered three: one hepatocellular carcinoma case and two cutaneous melanoma cases. Study-wide results and limits: The CD4+ and CD8+ T cells in the blood had expanded clonally by week 6 at 0.1 to 3.0 mg/kg.

Produced via immunoSEQ multiplex PCR; TCRdb's table is partial and in-frame only. The table lists about 20,000 clones, approximately 88% of them singletons. The chain is built from TRBV7-9 and TRBJ1-5; D gene uncertain. The source is an adult with an advanced solid tumor such as melanoma, head and neck, liver or kidney cancer. The source material was CD4+ or CD8+ T cells sorted from blood, sampled in a trial of the OX40 agonist ivuxolimab. The CDR3 region has the DNA TGTGCCAGCAGCTCGGGCGACGCGCCCAATCAGCCCCAGCATTTT. Amino acids: CASSSGDAPNQPQHF.